The entry below describes one T cell receptor (beta chain). The trim removed 8 bases at V and 2 bases at J, leaving 6 bases unmatched. The CDR3 is made up of 14 amino acids. Germline values: CDR1 MDHEN, CDR2 SYDVKM. The sample comes from a study of blood T cell repertoires in COVID-19. In the study overall: Researchers got acute and convalescent COVID-19 samples from the United States, Italy and Spain. The cDNA or gDNA used as material had been derived from T cells, B-cell-depleted T cells, or PBMCs.

Profiling relied on immunoSEQ multiplex PCR, and the TCRdb table lists in-frame clones only, not all of them. Of roughly 110,000 clones in the sample, around 88% are singletons; the top ten hold 6.8%. The sequenced sample was peripheral blood. V usage is TRBV28 and J usage is TRBJ1-5; TRBD1 matches at 7 bases. The receptor was derived from a middle-aged man with active or convalescent COVID-19. Written as DNA, the CDR3 is TGTGCCAGCTCTAGACAGGGCGGCAATCAGCCCCAGCATTTT. As protein: CASSRQGGNQPQHF.